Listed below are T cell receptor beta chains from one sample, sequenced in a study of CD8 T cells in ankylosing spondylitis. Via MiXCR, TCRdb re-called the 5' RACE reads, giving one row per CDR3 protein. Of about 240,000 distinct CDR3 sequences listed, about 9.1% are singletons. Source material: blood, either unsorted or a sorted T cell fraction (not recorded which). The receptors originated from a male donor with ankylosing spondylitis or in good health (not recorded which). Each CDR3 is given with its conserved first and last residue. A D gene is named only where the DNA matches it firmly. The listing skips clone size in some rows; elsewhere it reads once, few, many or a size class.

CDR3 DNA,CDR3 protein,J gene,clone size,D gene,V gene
TGCGCCAGCAGCTTGTCCACAGGGGCGATGAACACTGAAGCTTTCTTT,CASSLSTGAMNTEAFF,TRBJ1-1,many,TRBD1,TRBV5-1
TGTGCTAGCAGCGCTCGACGGGTCTCCTACAATGAGCAGTTCTTC,CASSARRVSYNEQFF,TRBJ2-1,few,NA,TRBV7-7
TGTGCCAGCACCATTACCGGGACAGGGGACTCACCCCTCCACTTT,CASTITGTGDSPLHF,TRBJ1-6,NA,TRBD1,TRBV6-1
TGCGCCAGCAGCTTGGATCCAGGGACAATCTCCTATGGCTACACCTTC,CASSLDPGTISYGYTF,TRBJ1-2,many,NA,TRBV5-1
TGTGCCAGCAGCCGCGGGGACGGAAACACCATATATTTT,CASSRGDGNTIYF,TRBJ1-3,many,NA,TRBV28
TGTGCCAGCAGCCCCCTAGGGGCGGGAAACTACGAGCAGTACTTC,CASSPLGAGNYEQYF,TRBJ2-7,many,NA,TRBV5-5
TGTGCCAGCAGTTTATCCGGGACCACTGAAAAACTGTTTTTT,CASSLSGTTEKLFF,TRBJ1-4,NA,NA,TRBV12-3/TRBV12-4
TGCAGTGCTAGCCCGACAACTTCTAACTATGGCTACACCTTC,CSASPTTSNYGYTF,TRBJ1-2,NA,NA,TRBV20-1
TGCGCCAGCAGCTTCAGGCTAGCGGACAATGAGCAGTTCTTC,CASSFRLADNEQFF,TRBJ2-1,many,TRBD2,TRBV4-3
TGTGCCAGCAGCGACAGTGGGGGACAGCCACAAGAGACCCAGTACTTC,CASSDSGGQPQETQYF,TRBJ2-5,many,TRBD1,TRBV7-8
TGCGCCAGCAGCCAAGAGCCGGTAATGAACACTGAAGCTTTCTTT,CASSQEPVMNTEAFF,TRBJ1-1,NA,NA,TRBV4-3
TGTGCCAGCTCACCAGGGGGCCCGAACACTGAAGCTTTCTTT,CASSPGGPNTEAFF,TRBJ1-1,few,NA,TRBV18
TGTGCCAGCAGTGAAACCGGTCCGGGACAGGGGTTCTACAATGAGCAGTTCTTC,CASSETGPGQGFYNEQFF,TRBJ2-1,many,TRBD1,TRBV6-1
TGCGCCAGCAGCCAGGGGACAGGGTACACCGGGGAGCTGTTTTTT,CASSQGTGYTGELFF,TRBJ2-2,few,TRBD1,TRBV4-3
TGCAGTGCTTATACGACTAGTCGGGAGACCCAGTACTTC,CSAYTTSRETQYF,TRBJ2-5,many,NA,TRBV20-1
TGTGCCAGCAGCGCGACTAGCGGGGACCAAGAGACCCAGTACTTC,CASSATSGDQETQYF,TRBJ2-5,NA,TRBD2,TRBV7-8
TGCGCCAGCAGCCAAGCGGGAGGCGGGAGTTTTGAGCAGTTCTTC,CASSQAGGGSFEQFF,TRBJ2-1,many,TRBD2,TRBV4-3
TGCGCCAGCAGCCTTGGACCGGGGTCGATCGACGAGCAGTACTTC,CASSLGPGSIDEQYF,TRBJ2-7,NA,NA,TRBV5-1
TGCGCCAGCAGCCCCATCGTGGCGGGGTTTTCAGAAGATGAGCAGTTCTTC,CASSPIVAGFSEDEQFF,TRBJ2-1,many,NA,TRBV5-1
TGTGCCAGCAGTTTTGGAACAGGAGGCGAGACCCAGTACTTC,CASSFGTGGETQYF,TRBJ2-5,many,NA,TRBV27
TGCAGTGCTAGAGATGGGGCGAACGGGGAGCTGTTTTTT,CSARDGANGELFF,TRBJ2-2,many,NA,TRBV20-1
TGTGCCAGCAGCCAAGATGGGGTTGCGGGAGGCACCTACAATGAGCAGTTCTTC,CASSQDGVAGGTYNEQFF,TRBJ2-1,many,TRBD2,TRBV3-1
TGTGCCAGCAGCCCAGTACCGGGACTAATAAAGCACACAGATACGCAGTATTTT,CASSPVPGLIKHTDTQYF,TRBJ2-3,NA,TRBD2,TRBV7-8
TGCAGCGTGTACCAGGCGGTTTCCTACAATGAGCAGTTCTTC,CSVYQAVSYNEQFF,TRBJ2-1,many,NA,TRBV29-1
TGTGCCAGCAGTTTGACAGGTCGAGGGCAGTACTTC,CASSLTGRGQYF,TRBJ2-7,few,NA,TRBV12-3/TRBV12-4
TGTGCCAGCAGCATCGGGGCTTTGAACACTGAAGCTTTCTTT,CASSIGALNTEAFF,TRBJ1-1,many,NA,TRBV5-6
TGTGCCAGCAGCTTCCAGAGTTCAGCGGGATCTTCGGAGACCCAGTACTTC,CASSFQSSAGSSETQYF,TRBJ2-5,NA,TRBD2,TRBV7-2
TGTGCCAGCAGCCAGTTCCCCGATACGCAGTATTTT,CASSQFPDTQYF,TRBJ2-3,few,NA,TRBV3-1
TGTGCCATCAGCGCCGGGGGGAGTGCGGATACGCAGTATTTT,CAISAGGSADTQYF,TRBJ2-3,many,TRBD2,TRBV10-3
TGCAGCGCAGTGGCTTACGACAATGAGCAGTTCTTC,CSAVAYDNEQFF,TRBJ2-1,many,NA,TRBV29-1
TGTGCCTGGAGTGCGGATTATCAAGAGACCCAGTACTTC,CAWSADYQETQYF,TRBJ2-5,NA,NA,TRBV30
TGTGCCATCATGTCCCCGACTGACAGACCCTACGAGCAGTACTTC,CAIMSPTDRPYEQYF,TRBJ2-7,many,NA,TRBV10-3
TGCGCCAGTAGAGGGGTTCTGAACACTGAAGCTTTCTTT,CASRGVLNTEAFF,TRBJ1-1,many,NA,TRBV5-1
TGCAGTGCCATGACCGGGGGGGGGAACACTGAAGCTTTCTTT,CSAMTGGGNTEAFF,TRBJ1-1,many,NA,TRBV20-1
TGCAGTGCTAGAGATGAGGGCAGGGCGTATGGCTACACCTTC,CSARDEGRAYGYTF,TRBJ1-2,many,NA,TRBV20-1
TGTGCCAGCACCGGGGGAGGCACTGAAGCTTTCTTT,CASTGGGTEAFF,TRBJ1-1,many,NA,TRBV25-1
TGCAGTGCTAGAGATTCAAGAGGTACTCCTGGGGCCAACGTCCTGACTTTC,CSARDSRGTPGANVLTF,TRBJ2-6,many,NA,TRBV20-1
TGTGCCAGCAGTTTAGGGCAGGGGAGTGAGGGCGTATTCTTT,CASSLGQGSEGVFF,TRBJ1-1,many,NA,TRBV12-3/TRBV12-4
TGTGCCAGCAGTGAGTACACTGAAGCTTTCTTT,CASSEYTEAFF,TRBJ1-1,many,NA,TRBV6-1
TGTGCCAGCAGCTTTAGACGTATTAGCAATCAGCCCCAGCATTTT,CASSFRRISNQPQHF,TRBJ1-5,many,NA,TRBV11-2
TGTGCCAGCAGTTATTCTGTTTTCCCAAGCTATAATTCACCCCTCCACTTT,CASSYSVFPSYNSPLHF,TRBJ1-6,NA,NA,TRBV6-5
TGCAGCGGACAGGGAAACACCGGGGAGCTGTTTTTT,CSGQGNTGELFF,TRBJ2-2,many,TRBD1,TRBV20-1
TGTGCCATCAGTGGATCCCCCGAAACCGGGGAGCTGTTTTTT,CAISGSPETGELFF,TRBJ2-2,many,NA,TRBV10-3
TGTGCCAGCAGCCAAGATCGGGGAGAGACCCAGTACTTC,CASSQDRGETQYF,TRBJ2-5,many,NA,TRBV3-1
TGTGCCAGCAGTTACGGACAGAGGTACAATGAGCAGTTCTTC,CASSYGQRYNEQFF,TRBJ2-1,many,NA,TRBV6-5
TGTGCCAGCAGTTTATATCAGGGGAGAAGGGCTGAAGCTTTCTTT,CASSLYQGRRAEAFF,TRBJ1-1,many,NA,TRBV12-3/TRBV12-4
TGCAGTGCTAGAGATCGGGGTAGCGGGGGGGCCATAACGCAGTATTTT,CSARDRGSGGAITQYF,TRBJ2-3,NA,TRBD2,TRBV20-1
TGTGCCAGCAGTGACGGGACTAGCGTCTACGAGCAGTACTTC,CASSDGTSVYEQYF,TRBJ2-7,many,TRBD2,TRBV6-1
TGTGCCAGCAGTTCCTCGGACGGTTATGGCTACACCTTC,CASSSSDGYGYTF,TRBJ1-2,NA,NA,TRBV12-3/TRBV12-4